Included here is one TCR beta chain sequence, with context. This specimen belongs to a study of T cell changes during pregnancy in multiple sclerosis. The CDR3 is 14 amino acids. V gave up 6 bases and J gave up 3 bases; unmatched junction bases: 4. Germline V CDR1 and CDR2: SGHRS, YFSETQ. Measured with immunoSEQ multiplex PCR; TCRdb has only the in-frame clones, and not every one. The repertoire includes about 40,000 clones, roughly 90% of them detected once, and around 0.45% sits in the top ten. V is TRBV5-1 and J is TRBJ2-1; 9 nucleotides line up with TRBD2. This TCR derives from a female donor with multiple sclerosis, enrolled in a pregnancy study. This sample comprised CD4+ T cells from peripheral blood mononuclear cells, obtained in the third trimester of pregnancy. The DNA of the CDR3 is TGCGCCAGCAAAAGGACTAGCGACTACAATGAGCAGTTCTTC. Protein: CASKRTSDYNEQFF.